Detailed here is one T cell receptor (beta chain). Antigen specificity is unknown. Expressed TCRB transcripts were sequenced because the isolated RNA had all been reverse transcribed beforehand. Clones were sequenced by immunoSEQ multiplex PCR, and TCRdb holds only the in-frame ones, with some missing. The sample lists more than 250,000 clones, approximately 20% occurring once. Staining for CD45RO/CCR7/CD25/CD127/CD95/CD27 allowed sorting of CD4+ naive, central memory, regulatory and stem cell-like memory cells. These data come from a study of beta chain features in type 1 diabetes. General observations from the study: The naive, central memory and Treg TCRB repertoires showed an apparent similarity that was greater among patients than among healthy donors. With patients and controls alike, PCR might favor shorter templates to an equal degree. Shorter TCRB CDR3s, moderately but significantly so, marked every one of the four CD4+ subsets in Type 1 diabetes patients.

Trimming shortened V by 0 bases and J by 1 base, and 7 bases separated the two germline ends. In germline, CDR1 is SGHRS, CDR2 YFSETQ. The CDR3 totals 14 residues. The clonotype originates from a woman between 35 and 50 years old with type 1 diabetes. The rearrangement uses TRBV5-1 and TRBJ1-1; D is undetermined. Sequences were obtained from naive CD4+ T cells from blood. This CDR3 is CASSLGQPNTEAFF. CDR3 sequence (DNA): TGCGCCAGCAGCTTGGGACAACCGAACACTGAAGCTTTCTTT.